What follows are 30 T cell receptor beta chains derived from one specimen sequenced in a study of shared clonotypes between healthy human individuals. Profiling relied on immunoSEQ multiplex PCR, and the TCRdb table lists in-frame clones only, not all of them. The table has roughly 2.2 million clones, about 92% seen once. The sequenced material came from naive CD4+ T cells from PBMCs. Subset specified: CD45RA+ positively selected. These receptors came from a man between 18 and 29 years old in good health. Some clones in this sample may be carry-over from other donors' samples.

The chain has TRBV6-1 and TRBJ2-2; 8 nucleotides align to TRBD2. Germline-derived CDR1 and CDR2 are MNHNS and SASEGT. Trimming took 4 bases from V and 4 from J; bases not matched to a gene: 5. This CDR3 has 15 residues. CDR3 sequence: CASSGAGAGTGELFF. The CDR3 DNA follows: TGTGCCAGCAGTGGAGCGGGAGCGGGCACCGGGGAGCTGTTTTTT.

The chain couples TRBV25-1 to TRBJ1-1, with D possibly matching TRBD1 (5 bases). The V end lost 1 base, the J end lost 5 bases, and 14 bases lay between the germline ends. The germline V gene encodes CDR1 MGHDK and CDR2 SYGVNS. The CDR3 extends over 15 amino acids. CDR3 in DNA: TGTGCCAGCAGTGAATCGGGGCGTTCTAGTACTGAAGCTTTCTTT. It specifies CASSESGRSSTEAFF.

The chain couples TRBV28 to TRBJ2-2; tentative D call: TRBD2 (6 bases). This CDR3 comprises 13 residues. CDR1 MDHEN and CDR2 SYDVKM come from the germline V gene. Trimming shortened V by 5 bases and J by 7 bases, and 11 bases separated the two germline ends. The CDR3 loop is CASSGGRGGELFF. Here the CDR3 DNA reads TGTGCCAGCAGTGGAGGGAGAGGCGGGGAGCTGTTTTTT.

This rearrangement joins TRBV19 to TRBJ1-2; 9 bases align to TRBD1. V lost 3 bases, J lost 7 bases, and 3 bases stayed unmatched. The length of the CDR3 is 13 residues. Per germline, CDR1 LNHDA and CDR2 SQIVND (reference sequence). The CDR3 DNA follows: TGTGCCAGTAGTATGAGGACAGGGGTTGGCTACACCTTC. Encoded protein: CASSMRTGVGYTF. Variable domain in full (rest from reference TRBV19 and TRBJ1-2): DGGITQSPKYLFRKEGQNVTLSCEQNLNHDAMYWYRQDPGQGLRLIYYSQIVNDFQKGDIAEGYSVSREKKESFPLTVTSAQKNPTAFYLCASSMRTGVGYTFGSGTRLTVV.

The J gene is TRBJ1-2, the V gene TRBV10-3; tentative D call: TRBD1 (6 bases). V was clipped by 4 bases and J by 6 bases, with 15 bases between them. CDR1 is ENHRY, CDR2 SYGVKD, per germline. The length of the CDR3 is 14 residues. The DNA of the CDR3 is TGTGCCATCAGTGGTGCGGGGGCGGAGGATGGCTACACCTTC. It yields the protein CAISGAGAEDGYTF.

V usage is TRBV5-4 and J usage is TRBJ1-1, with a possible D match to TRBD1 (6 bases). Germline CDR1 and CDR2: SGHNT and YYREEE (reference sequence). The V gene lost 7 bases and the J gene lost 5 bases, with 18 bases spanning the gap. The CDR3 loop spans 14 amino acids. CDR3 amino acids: CASSRSVGGTEAFF. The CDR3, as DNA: TGTGCCAGCTCAAGGTCCGTAGGGGGGACTGAAGCTTTCTTT. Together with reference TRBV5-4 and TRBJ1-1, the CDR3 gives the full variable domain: ETGVTQSPTHLIKTRGQQVTLRCSSQSGHNTVSWYQQALGQGPQFIFQYYREEENGRGNFPPRFSGLQFPNYSSELNVNALELDDSALYLCASSRSVGGTEAFFGQGTRLTVV.

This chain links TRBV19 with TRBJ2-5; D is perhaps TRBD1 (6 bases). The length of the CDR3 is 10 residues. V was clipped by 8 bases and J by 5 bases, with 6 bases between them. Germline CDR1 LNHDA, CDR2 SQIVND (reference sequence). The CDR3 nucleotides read TGTGCCAGTCAGGGGGAGACCCAGTACTTC. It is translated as CASQGETQYF.

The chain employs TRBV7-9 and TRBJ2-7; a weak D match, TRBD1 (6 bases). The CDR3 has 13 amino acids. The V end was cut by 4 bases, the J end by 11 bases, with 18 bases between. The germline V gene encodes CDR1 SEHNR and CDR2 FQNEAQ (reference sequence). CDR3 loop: CASSSNRDRVEYF. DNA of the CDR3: TGTGCCAGCAGCTCCAACAGGGATCGGGTGGAGTACTTC.

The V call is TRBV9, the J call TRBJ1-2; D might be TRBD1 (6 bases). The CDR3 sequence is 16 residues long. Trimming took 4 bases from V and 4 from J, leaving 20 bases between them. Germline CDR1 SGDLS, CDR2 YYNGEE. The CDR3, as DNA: TGTGCCAGCAGCAACGGCGGTGCGGGGGCCAGCTATGGCTACACCTTC. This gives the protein CASSNGGAGASYGYTF.

The CDR3 DNA reads as TGTGCCAGCAGTTCAAGACTCGGGAATCAGCCCCAGCATTTT. Its protein is CASSSRLGNQPQHF. The V and J genes are TRBV6-5 and TRBJ1-5; D call uncertain. Trimming took off 4 bases at V and 4 bases at J, with 11 bases between the two ends. The CDR3 totals 14 residues. CDR1 is MNHEY, CDR2 SVGAGI, per germline.

In DNA form, the CDR3 reads TGCAGCGTGGGAACTAGCGGGAGGGCCCGTGAGCAGTTCTTC. It yields the protein CSVGTSGRAREQFF. V is TRBV29-1 and J is TRBJ2-1; 13 bases align to TRBD2. CDR1 and CDR2 (germline): SQVTM, ANQGSEA. Trimming cost V 6 bases and J 9 bases; bases outside gene matches: 8. The CDR3 consists of 14 residues.

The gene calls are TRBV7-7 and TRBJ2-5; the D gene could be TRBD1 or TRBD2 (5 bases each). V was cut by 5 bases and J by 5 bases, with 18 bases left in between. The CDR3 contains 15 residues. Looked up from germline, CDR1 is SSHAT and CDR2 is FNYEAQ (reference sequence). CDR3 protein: CASSQGTALRETQYF. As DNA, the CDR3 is TGTGCCAGCAGCCAAGGGACGGCCCTCCGGGAGACCCAGTACTTC.

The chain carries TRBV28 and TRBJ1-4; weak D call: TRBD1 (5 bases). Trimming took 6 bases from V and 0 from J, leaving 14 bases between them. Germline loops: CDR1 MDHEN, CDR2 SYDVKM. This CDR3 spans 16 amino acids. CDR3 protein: CASRTPTAATNEKLFF. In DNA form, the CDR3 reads TGTGCCAGCAGGACCCCGACAGCTGCAACTAATGAAAAACTGTTTTTT. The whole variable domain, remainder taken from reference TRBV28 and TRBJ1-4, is DVKVTQSSRYLVKRTGEKVFLECVQDMDHENMFWYRQDPGLGLRLIYFSYDVKMKEKGDIPEGYSVSREKKERFSLILESASTNQTSMYLCASRTPTAATNEKLFFGSGTQLSVL.

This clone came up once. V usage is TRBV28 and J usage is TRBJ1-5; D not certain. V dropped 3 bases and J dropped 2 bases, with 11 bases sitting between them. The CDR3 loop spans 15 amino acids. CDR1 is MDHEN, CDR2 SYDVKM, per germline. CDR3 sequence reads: CASSFLGEGNQPQHF. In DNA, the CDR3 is TGTGCCAGCAGTTTCCTCGGGGAAGGCAATCAGCCCCAGCATTTT.

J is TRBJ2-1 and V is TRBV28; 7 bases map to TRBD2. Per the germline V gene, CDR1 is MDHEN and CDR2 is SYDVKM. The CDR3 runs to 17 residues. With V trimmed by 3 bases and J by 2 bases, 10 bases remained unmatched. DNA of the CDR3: TGTGCCAGCAGTTTTCGAATTACGGGAGGAACCTACAATGAGCAGTTCTTC. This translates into CASSFRITGGTYNEQFF.

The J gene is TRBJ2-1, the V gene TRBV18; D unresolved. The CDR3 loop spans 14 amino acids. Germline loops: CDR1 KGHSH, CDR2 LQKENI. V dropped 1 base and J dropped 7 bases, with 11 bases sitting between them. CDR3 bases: TGTGCCAGCTCACCACGCTCGCTGGAGAATGAGCAGTTCTTC. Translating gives CASSPRSLENEQFF.

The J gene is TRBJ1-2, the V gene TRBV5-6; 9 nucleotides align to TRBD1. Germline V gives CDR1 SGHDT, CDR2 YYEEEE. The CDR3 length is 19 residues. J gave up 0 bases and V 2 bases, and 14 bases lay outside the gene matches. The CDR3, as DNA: TGTGCCAGCAGCTTCACCAGGGACAGGGTAAGGGGAGCTAACTATGGCTACACCTTC. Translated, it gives CASSFTRDRVRGANYGYTF.

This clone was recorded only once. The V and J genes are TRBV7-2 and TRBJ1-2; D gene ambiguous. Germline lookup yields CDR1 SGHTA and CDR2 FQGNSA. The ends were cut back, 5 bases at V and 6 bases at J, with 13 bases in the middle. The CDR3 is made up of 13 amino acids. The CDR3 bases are TGTGCCAGCAGCGCATCGAGGGAGGATGGCTACACCTTC. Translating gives CASSASREDGYTF. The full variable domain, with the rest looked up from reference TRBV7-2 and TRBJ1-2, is GAGVSQSPSNKVTEKGKDVELRCDPISGHTALYWYRQSLGQGLEFLIYFQGNSAPDKSGLPSDRFSAERTGGSVSTLTIQRTQQEDSAVYLCASSASREDGYTFGSGTRLTVV.

The CDR3 coding sequence is TGTGCCAGCAGTGAAAGAGGCCTGCGGCCCGGGGAGCTGTTTTTT. This encodes CASSERGLRPGELFF. The chain carries TRBV6-1 and TRBJ2-2; D remains ambiguous. Trimming left V 2 bases short and J 6 bases short, with 13 bases between. The CDR3 runs to 15 residues. CDR1 is MNHNS and CDR2 is SASEGT in the germline V gene.

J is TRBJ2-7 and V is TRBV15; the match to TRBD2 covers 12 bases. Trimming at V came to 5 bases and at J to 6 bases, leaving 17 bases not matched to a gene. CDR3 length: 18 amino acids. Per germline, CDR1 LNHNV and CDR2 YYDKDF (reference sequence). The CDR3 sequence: CATSSTSGRFIISGEQYF. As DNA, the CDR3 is TGTGCCACCAGCTCGACTAGCGGGAGATTTATTATATCGGGCGAGCAGTACTTC.

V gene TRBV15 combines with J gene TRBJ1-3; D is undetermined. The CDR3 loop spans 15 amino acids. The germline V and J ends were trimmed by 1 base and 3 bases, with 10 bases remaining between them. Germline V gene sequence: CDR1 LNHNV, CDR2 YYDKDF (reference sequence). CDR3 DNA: TGTGCCACCAGCAGAGGCCTACCGGGTGGAAACACCATATATTTT. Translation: CATSRGLPGGNTIYF.

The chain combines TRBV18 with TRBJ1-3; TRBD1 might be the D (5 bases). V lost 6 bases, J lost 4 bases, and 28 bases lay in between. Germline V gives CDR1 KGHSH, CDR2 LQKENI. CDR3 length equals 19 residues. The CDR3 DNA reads TGTGCCAGCTCTCCCCCAGGCAGGGTGGATGCCTCGTACGGAAACACCATATATTTT. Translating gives CASSPPGRVDASYGNTIYF.

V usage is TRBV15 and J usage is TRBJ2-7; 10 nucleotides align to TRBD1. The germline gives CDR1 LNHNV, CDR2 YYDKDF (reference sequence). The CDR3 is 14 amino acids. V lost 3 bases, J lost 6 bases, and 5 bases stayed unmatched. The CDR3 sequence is CATSSWTGGSEQYF. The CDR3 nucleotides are TGTGCCACCAGCAGTTGGACAGGGGGGTCCGAGCAGTACTTC.

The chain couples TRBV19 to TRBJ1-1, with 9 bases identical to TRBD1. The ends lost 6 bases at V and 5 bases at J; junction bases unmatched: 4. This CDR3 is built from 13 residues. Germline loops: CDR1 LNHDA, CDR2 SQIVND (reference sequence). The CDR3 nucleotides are TGTGCCAGTAGCCGGGACAGGGAAACTGAAGCTTTCTTT. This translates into CASSRDRETEAFF.

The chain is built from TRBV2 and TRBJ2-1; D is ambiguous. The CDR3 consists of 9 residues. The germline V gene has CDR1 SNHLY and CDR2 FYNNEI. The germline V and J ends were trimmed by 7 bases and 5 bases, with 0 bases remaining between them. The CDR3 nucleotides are TGTGCCAGCAACAATGAGCAGTTCTTC. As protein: CASNNEQFF.

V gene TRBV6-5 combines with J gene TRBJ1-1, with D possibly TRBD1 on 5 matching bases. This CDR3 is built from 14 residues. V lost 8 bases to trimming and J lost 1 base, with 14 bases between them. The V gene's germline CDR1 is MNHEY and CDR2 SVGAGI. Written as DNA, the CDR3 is TGTGCCAGCCGGTGGGGCACCCAGAACACTGAAGCTTTCTTT. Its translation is CASRWGTQNTEAFF.

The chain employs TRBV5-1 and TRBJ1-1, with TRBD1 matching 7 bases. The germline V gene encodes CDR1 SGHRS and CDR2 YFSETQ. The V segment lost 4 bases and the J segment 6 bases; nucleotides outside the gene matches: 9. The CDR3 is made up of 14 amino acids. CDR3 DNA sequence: TGCGCCAGCAGCGGGGGGACAGCTTCCCCTGAAGCTTTCTTT. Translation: CASSGGTASPEAFF.

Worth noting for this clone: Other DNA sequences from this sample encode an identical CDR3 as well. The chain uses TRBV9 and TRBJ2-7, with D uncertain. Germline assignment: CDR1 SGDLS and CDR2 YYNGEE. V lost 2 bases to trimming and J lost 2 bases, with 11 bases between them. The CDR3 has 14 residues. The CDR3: CASSVAYTTYEQYF. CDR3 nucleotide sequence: TGTGCCAGCAGCGTGGCGTACACAACCTACGAGCAGTACTTC.

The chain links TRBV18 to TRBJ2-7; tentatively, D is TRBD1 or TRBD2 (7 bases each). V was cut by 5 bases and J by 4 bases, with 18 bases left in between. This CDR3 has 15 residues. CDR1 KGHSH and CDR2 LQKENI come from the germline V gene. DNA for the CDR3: TGTGCCAGCTCAACCAGGGGGGGAGGAGAATACGAGCAGTACTTC. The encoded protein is CASSTRGGGEYEQYF.

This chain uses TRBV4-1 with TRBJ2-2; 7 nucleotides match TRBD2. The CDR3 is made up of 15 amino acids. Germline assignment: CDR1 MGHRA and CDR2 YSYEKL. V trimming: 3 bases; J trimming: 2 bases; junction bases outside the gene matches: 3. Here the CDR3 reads CASSQGLTNTGELFF. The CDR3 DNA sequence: TGCGCCAGCAGCCAGGGACTAACCAACACCGGGGAGCTGTTTTTT.